This section outlines one TCR beta chain sequence together with its context. The antigen remains unidentified. Profiling relied on immunoSEQ multiplex PCR, and the TCRdb table lists in-frame clones only, not all of them. The table lists just under 150,000 clones, less than 90% of them singletons, with less than 20% in the top ten. This entry is derived from a study of radiation and T cells in renal cell carcinoma. Study-level points and caveats: Top tumor clonotypes rose in blood 2 weeks post-radiation, then contracted.

The CDR3 totals 13 residues. Between the trimmed V and J ends, which lost 3 bases and 1 base, there was a span of 7 bases. Germline V gives CDR1 LNHNV, CDR2 YYDKDF (reference sequence). The time point was: blood 4 weeks post-SBRT, at nephrectomy. Treatment noted: 15 Gy SBRT to primary tumor, nephrectomy 4 weeks later. Nephrectomy followed 15 Gy stereotactic body radiation by 4 weeks. The genes are TRBV15 and TRBJ2-7; D is undetermined. The origin of this receptor is a woman aged 45-65 years with renal cell carcinoma. Here the sequenced sample was blood, taken from a patient whose treatment included radiotherapy and nephrectomy. Written as DNA, the CDR3 is TGTGCCACCAGCAGTCCCAGATCCTACGAGCAGTACTTC. Translating gives CATSSPRSYEQYF.